The sequence of this T cell receptor beta chain was determined in a study of blood T cell repertoires in COVID-19. The repertoire was sequenced with immunoSEQ multiplex PCR; TCRdb's copy has only in-frame clones and lacks some. The sample records about 240,000 clones, about 80% being singletons. V lost 0 bases to trimming and J lost 5 bases, with 13 bases between them. The length of the CDR3 is 15 residues. Germline values: CDR1 SEHNR, CDR2 FQNEAQ (reference sequence). The clonotype comes from an elderly woman with acute or convalescent COVID-19. The rearrangement joins TRBV7-9 to TRBJ2-5; no reliable D call. Material for sequencing was peripheral blood. CDR3 DNA sequence: TGTGCCAGCAGCTTAGCGCTAACGACTCGGGAGACCCAGTACTTC. Amino acid sequence: CASSLALTTRETQYF. The full variable domain, with the rest looked up from reference TRBV7-9 and TRBJ2-5, is DTGVSQNPRHKITKRGQNVTFRCDPISEHNRLYWYRQTLGQGPEFLTYFQNEAQLEKSRLLSDRFSAERPKGSFSTLEIQRTEQGDSAMYLCASSLALTTRETQYFGPGTRLLVL.